These 16 T cell receptor beta chains share one sample of origin, sequenced in a study of monozygotic twins with inflammatory bowel disease. TCRdb reprocessed the 5' RACE reads, keeping one entry per CDR3 protein, no DNA. The table lists roughly 330,000 distinct CDR3 sequences. Sample: blood. The receptors shown here come from a human donor with ulcerative colitis or Crohn's disease, or a healthy co-twin of an affected twin (not recorded which).

This rearrangement joins TRBV30 to TRBJ2-2. Germline-derived CDR1 and CDR2 are GTSNPN and SVGIG (reference sequence). CDR3 length equals 16 residues. The CDR3 sequence: CAGISTRPTNTGELFF.

CDR3 amino acids: CASNWRGGDTDTQYF. The chain recombines TRBV9 with TRBJ2-3; TCRdb gives TRBD2 as the D gene, but with no DNA this cannot be confirmed. Germline values: CDR1 SGDLS, CDR2 YYNGEE. This CDR3 has 15 amino acids. Drawing the rest from reference TRBV9 and TRBJ2-3, the complete variable domain is DSGVTQTPKHLITATGQRVTLRCSPRSGDLSVYWYQQSLDQGLQFLIQYYNGEERAKGNILERFSAQQFPDLHSELNLSSLELGDSALYFCASNWRGGDTDTQYFGPGTRLTVL.

The chain couples TRBV6-1 to TRBJ1-6; the D gene TCRdb calls, TRBD1, cannot be checked with no DNA. The CDR3 consists of 14 residues. Looked up from germline, CDR1 is MNHNS and CDR2 is SASEGT. The CDR3 loop is CASSEDRGGSPLHF.

This chain connects TRBV6-1 to TRBJ1-2; TCRdb names TRBD1, which stays unverified in the absence of DNA. Per germline, CDR1 MNHNS and CDR2 SASEGT. The CDR3 is 14 residues long. The CDR3 protein is CASSIRDGNYGYTF.

This rearrangement joins TRBV7-9 to TRBJ2-3; TCRdb lists TRBD1, though no DNA is available to test this call. The germline CDR1 and CDR2 sequences are SEHNR and FQNEAQ (reference sequence). The CDR3 sequence is 16 residues long. The CDR3: CASSYIQGGWPDTQYF.

The chain is built from TRBV14 and TRBJ2-1; without DNA, the TCRdb call of TRBD2 cannot be checked. The CDR3 sequence is 15 residues long. The V gene's germline CDR1 is SGHDN and CDR2 FVKESK. The chain's CDR3 is CASSLAGGPQLGQFF.

V and J are TRBV20-1 and TRBJ2-1; the TRBD2 assignment by TCRdb is unverifiable without DNA. Germline V gene sequence: CDR1 DFQATT, CDR2 SNEGSKA (reference sequence). The CDR3 is made up of 15 amino acids. CDR3 residues: CSARAPSGSSRLQFF.

The genes are TRBV6-5 and TRBJ1-1. Germline V gene sequence: CDR1 MNHEY, CDR2 SVGAGI. The CDR3 runs 15 residues. The CDR3 sequence is CASSYSGGDGSEAFF.

The chain carries TRBV28 and TRBJ1-5; TCRdb returns TRBD1, unconfirmable since there is no DNA. Germline CDR1 reads MDHEN; CDR2 reads SYDVKM. The CDR3 totals 13 residues. The CDR3 here is CASRTGGDQPQHF.

This rearrangement joins TRBV12-3 or TRBV12-4 to TRBJ2-2. The CDR3 sequence is 13 residues long. The CDR3 loop reads CASILGVAGELFF.

The rearrangement links TRBV5-1 to TRBJ1-1; TCRdb gives TRBD1 as the D gene, but with no DNA this cannot be confirmed. CDR3 length: 16 residues. The germline V gene encodes CDR1 SGHRS and CDR2 YFSETQ. CDR3 region: CASSLAGRRANTEAFF. Supplemented by reference TRBV5-1 and TRBJ1-1, the full variable domain reads KAGVTQTPRYLIKTRGQQVTLSCSPISGHRSVSWYQQTPGQGLQFLFEYFSETQRNKGNFPGRFSGRQFSNSRSEMNVSTLELGDSALYLCASSLAGRRANTEAFFGQGTRLTVV.

J is TRBJ2-3 and V is TRBV27; as DNA is missing, the TRBD1 call by TCRdb cannot be tested. Germline assignment: CDR1 MNHEY and CDR2 SMNVEV (reference sequence). CDR3 length: 12 residues. This CDR3 reads CASRTGADTQYF.

The chain combines TRBV10-3 with TRBJ2-7; absent DNA, TCRdb's TRBD1 call cannot be checked. Per the germline V gene, CDR1 is ENHRY and CDR2 is SYGVKD. The CDR3 length is 13 residues. CDR3 loop: CAISKQGAYEQYF.

This rearrangement joins TRBV25-1 to TRBJ2-7. Germline assignment: CDR1 MGHDK and CDR2 SYGVNS. The CDR3 extends over 16 amino acids. CDR3 sequence reads: CASSEYISYSIYEQYF.

The V gene is TRBV12-3 or TRBV12-4, the J gene TRBJ2-7; TCRdb's D call, TRBD2, is unchecked because there is no DNA. CDR3 length: 19 amino acids. CDR3 region: CASSSNLGLAGVRFYEQYF.

The chain couples TRBV5-1 to TRBJ1-3; the TCRdb D gene call, TRBD1, has no DNA to confirm it. CDR1 is SGHRS and CDR2 is YFSETQ in the germline V gene. The CDR3 has 15 residues. CDR3 in amino acids: CASSPERQGANTIYF.